The source of this T cell receptor beta chain is a study of blood T cell repertoires in COVID-19. The table came from immunoSEQ multiplex PCR; TCRdb's copy has only in-frame clones and leaves some out. Of roughly 250,000 clones listed, roughly 86% are singletons. Germline values: CDR1 LNHDA, CDR2 SQIVND (reference sequence). The ends were cut back, 6 bases at V and 0 bases at J, with 11 bases in the middle. This CDR3 has 14 residues. The sample was PBMCs or T cells enriched from blood (not recorded which). The sequence was obtained from a woman aged 25 to 45 with acute COVID-19. The chain couples TRBV19 to TRBJ1-1; D gene unclear. CDR3 sequence (DNA): TGTGCCAGTAGCCCCGGGTTAATGAACACTGAAGCTTTCTTT. It yields the protein CASSPGLMNTEAFF.